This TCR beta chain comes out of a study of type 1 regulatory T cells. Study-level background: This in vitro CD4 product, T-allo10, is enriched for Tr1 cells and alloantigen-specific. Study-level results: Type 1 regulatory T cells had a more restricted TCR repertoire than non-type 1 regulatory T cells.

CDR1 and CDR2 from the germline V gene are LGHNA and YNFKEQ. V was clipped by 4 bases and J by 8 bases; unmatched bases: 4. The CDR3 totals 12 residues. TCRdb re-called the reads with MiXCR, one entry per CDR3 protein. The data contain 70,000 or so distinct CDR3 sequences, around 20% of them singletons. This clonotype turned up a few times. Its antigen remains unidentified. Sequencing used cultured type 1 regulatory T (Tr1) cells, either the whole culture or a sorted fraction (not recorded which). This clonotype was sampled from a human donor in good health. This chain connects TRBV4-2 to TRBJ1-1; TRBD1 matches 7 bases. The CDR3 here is CASSRGDREAFF. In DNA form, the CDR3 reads TGTGCCAGCAGCCGAGGGGACAGAGAAGCTTTCTTT.